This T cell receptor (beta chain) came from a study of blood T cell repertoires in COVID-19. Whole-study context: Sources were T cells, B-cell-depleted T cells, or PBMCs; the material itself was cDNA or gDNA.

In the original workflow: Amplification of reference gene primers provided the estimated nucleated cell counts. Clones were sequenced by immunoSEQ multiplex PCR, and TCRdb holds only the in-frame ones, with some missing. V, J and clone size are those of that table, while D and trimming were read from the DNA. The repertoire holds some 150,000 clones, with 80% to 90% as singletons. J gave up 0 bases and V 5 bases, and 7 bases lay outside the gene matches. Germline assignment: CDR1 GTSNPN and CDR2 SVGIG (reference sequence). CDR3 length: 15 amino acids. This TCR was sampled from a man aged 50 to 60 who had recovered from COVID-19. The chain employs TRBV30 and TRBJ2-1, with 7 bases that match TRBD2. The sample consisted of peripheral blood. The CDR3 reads CAWAWGGSSYNEQFF. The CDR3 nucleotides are TGTGCCTGGGCGTGGGGGGGGAGCTCCTACAATGAGCAGTTCTTC.